A single sample is the source of the 12 T cell receptor beta chains below, sequenced in a study of T-cell reconstitution after alpha-beta-depleted transplantation in children. Researchers prepared the TCRbeta library using unique molecular identifiers, the study reports. TCRdb re-derived calls from the PCR reads in MiXCR, one entry per CDR3 protein. This table holds fewer than 550,000 distinct CDR3 sequences, roughly 10% found once. The source was PBMCs from the stem cell graft donor, collected from the stem cell graft. All receptors derive from a human donor who donated a stem cell graft to a child with acute myeloid leukemia.

V gene TRBV21-1 combines with J gene TRBJ1-5; the listed D gene, TRBD1, was not tested against the DNA. TRBV21-1 is annotated as a pseudogene. This CDR3 is built from 16 residues. The CDR3 coding sequence is TGTGCCAGCAGCAAAGTCCGGGTCACTATTAATCAGCCCCAGCATTTT. It yields the protein CASSKVRVTINQPQHF.

There are a few counts of this clonotype. The V gene is TRBV20-1, the J gene TRBJ1-4; no definite D call. The CDR3 has 14 amino acids. Germline V gene sequence: CDR1 DFQATT, CDR2 SNEGSKA (reference sequence). Trimming shortened V by 0 bases and J by 7 bases, and 12 bases separated the two germline ends. This CDR3 is CSARDAGGAEKLFF. Written as DNA, the CDR3 is TGCAGTGCTAGAGATGCAGGAGGTGCTGAAAAACTGTTTTTT.

As for this clonotype: The junction and the germline gene differ at one end; a read error may be behind it. The CDR3 here is CASSQVQGSQLPYIEQFF. CDR3 coding DNA: TGCGCCAGCAGCCAAGTCCAGGGATCACAGTTACCCTACATTGAGCAGTTCTTC. The chain links TRBV4-3 to TRBJ2-1, with D maybe TRBD1 (5 bases). The germline CDR1 and CDR2 sequences are LGHNA and YSLEER. The CDR3 length is 18 residues.

The sample holds a few counts of this clonotype. V and J are TRBV7-9 and TRBJ2-5; 10 nucleotides match TRBD1. Germline CDR1 and CDR2: SEHNR and FQNEAQ (reference sequence). Losses at the gene ends were 5 bases for V and 4 bases for J; bases not matched to a gene: 7. The CDR3 loop spans 15 amino acids. Written as DNA, the CDR3 is TGTGCCAGCAGCCTCCCGGGACAGGGGTTAGAGACCCAGTACTTC. Translating it yields CASSLPGQGLETQYF. Full variable domain (outside the CDR3, taken from reference TRBV7-9 and TRBJ2-5): DTGVSQNPRHKITKRGQNVTFRCDPISEHNRLYWYRQTLGQGPEFLTYFQNEAQLEKSRLLSDRFSAERPKGSFSTLEIQRTEQGDSAMYLCASSLPGQGLETQYFGPGTRLLVL.

This clonotype was counted a few times. The V and J genes are TRBV19 and TRBJ2-1, with D perhaps matching TRBD2 (5 bases). From germline, CDR1 is LNHDA and CDR2 SQIVND (reference sequence). The CDR3 is made up of 15 amino acids. Trimming cost V 6 bases and J 0 bases, with 12 bases left between them. CDR3 DNA: TGTGCCAGTAGGCAAGGAGGAAGCTCCTACAATGAGCAGTTCTTC. It specifies CASRQGGSSYNEQFF.

This clonotype has more than one count but fewer than ten. The chain couples TRBV15 to TRBJ1-1, with D perhaps matching TRBD1 (6 bases). This CDR3 is built from 16 residues. The V end was cut by 2 bases, the J end by 1 base, with 14 bases between. Germline lookup yields CDR1 LNHNV and CDR2 YYDKDF (reference sequence). CDR3 nucleotide sequence: TGTGCCACCAGCAGACCAGGGACAACTCAGAACACTGAAGCTTTCTTT. Translating gives CATSRPGTTQNTEAFF.

V usage is TRBV5-5 and J usage is TRBJ2-2; TRBD1 aligns across 8 bases. This CDR3 contains 15 residues. The J segment lost 2 bases and the V segment lost 4 bases, leaving 4 bases of the junction unmatched. Germline CDR1 is SGHKS and CDR2 is YYEKEE (reference sequence). CDR3 coding DNA: TGTGCCAGCAGCAGCAGGGGGCTTAACACCGGGGAGCTGTTTTTT. It translates to CASSSRGLNTGELFF.

Ten or more counts support this clonotype. The rearrangement links TRBV7-2 to TRBJ2-7; 8 positions match TRBD2. This CDR3 spans 14 amino acids. V was clipped by 3 bases and J by 2 bases; unmatched bases: 3. CDR1 is SGHTA, CDR2 FQGNSA, per germline. The CDR3 loop is CASSFGGGPYEQYF. The CDR3 DNA sequence: TGTGCCAGCAGCTTTGGCGGGGGGCCCTACGAGCAGTACTTC.

The rearrangement uses TRBV7-2 and TRBJ2-6; D ambiguous. The CDR3 has 14 amino acids. Trimming left V 5 bases short and J 4 bases short, with 9 bases between. The germline V gene has CDR1 SGHTA and CDR2 FQGNSA. Here the CDR3 reads CASSLFVGANVLTF. The CDR3 region has the DNA TGTGCCAGCAGCCTCTTTGTGGGGGCCAACGTCCTGACTTTC.

The chain carries TRBV6-6 and TRBJ2-7; tentative D call: TRBD2 (5 bases). With 5 bases removed from V and 3 bases from J, the gap between germline ends came to 11 bases. The CDR3 is 13 amino acids. The germline gives CDR1 MNHNY, CDR2 SVGAGI (reference sequence). The chain's CDR3 is CASSTRRDYEQYV. The CDR3 DNA follows: TGTGCCAGCAGTACCCGCCGGGACTACGAGCAGTACGTC.

This clonotype was observed at least ten times. CDR3 DNA: TGTGCCAGCAGCGGACAGGGCGGTGAAAAACTGTTTTTT. Amino acid sequence: CASSGQGGEKLFF. The gene calls are TRBV7-2 and TRBJ1-4; the match to TRBD1 covers 8 bases. This CDR3 has 13 residues. The V segment lost 5 bases and the J segment 7 bases; nucleotides outside the gene matches: 3. Germline CDR1 is SGHTA and CDR2 is FQGNSA. The full variable domain, its missing parts supplied by reference TRBV7-2 and TRBJ1-4, is GAGVSQSPSNKVTEKGKDVELRCDPISGHTALYWYRQSLGQGLEFLIYFQGNSAPDKSGLPSDRFSAERTGGSVSTLTIQRTQQEDSAVYLCASSGQGGEKLFFGSGTQLSVL.

The chain combines TRBV7-2 with TRBJ2-5; 7 bases line up with TRBD2. Losses at the gene ends were 7 bases for V and 6 bases for J; bases not matched to a gene: 8. Germline values: CDR1 SGHTA, CDR2 FQGNSA. CDR3 size: 13 residues. The CDR3 loop reads CASTLAGVQTQYF. The CDR3 DNA reads TGTGCCAGCACCCTCGCGGGGGTCCAGACCCAGTACTTC. The full variable domain, its missing parts supplied by reference TRBV7-2 and TRBJ2-5, is GAGVSQSPSNKVTEKGKDVELRCDPISGHTALYWYRQSLGQGLEFLIYFQGNSAPDKSGLPSDRFSAERTGGSVSTLTIQRTQQEDSAVYLCASTLAGVQTQYFGPGTRLLVL.